One and the same sample provided the 9 T cell receptor beta chains below, sequenced in a study of blood T cell repertoires in COVID-19. The data were produced by immunoSEQ multiplex PCR, yet TCRdb's version contains in-frame clones alone and is incomplete. The sample contains about 240,000 clones, approximately 83% of which appear only once. The sequenced sample consisted of PBMCs or T cells enriched from blood (not recorded which). The receptor source for this set is a woman aged 40 to 55 with acute COVID-19.

The chain couples TRBV7-9 to TRBJ1-1; D is possibly TRBD1 (6 bases). Germline lookup yields CDR1 SEHNR and CDR2 FQNEAQ (reference sequence). The CDR3 contains 16 residues. Trimming took off 0 bases at V and 4 bases at J, with 15 bases between the two ends. The CDR3 loop reads CASSLARGAQGTEAFF. Written as DNA, the CDR3 is TGTGCCAGCAGCTTAGCACGGGGGGCCCAAGGCACTGAAGCTTTCTTT.

V usage is TRBV6-1 and J usage is TRBJ1-4; 8 bases match TRBD1. Germline CDR1 MNHNS, CDR2 SASEGT. J gave up 5 bases and V 2 bases, and 4 bases lay outside the gene matches. CDR3 length equals 15 residues. CDR3 loop: CASSERRQGNEKLFF. CDR3 in DNA: TGTGCCAGCAGTGAACGTCGACAGGGGAATGAAAAACTGTTTTTT.

This clone came up once. The V call is TRBV11-2, the J call TRBJ2-5; 8 bases match TRBD1. The V and J ends lost 5 bases and 2 bases, in that order; junction bases with no gene match: 4. The CDR3 has 14 residues. The germline CDR1 and CDR2 sequences are SGHAT and FQNNGV. For the CDR3, the DNA is TGTGCCAGCAGCCCGCGGACAGGGCAAGAGACCCAGTACTTC. Translated, it gives CASSPRTGQETQYF.

This clone was seen a single time. This rearrangement joins TRBV19 to TRBJ2-3; D possibly corresponds to TRBD2 (6 bases). V lost 4 bases and J 6 bases, leaving 20 bases between the germline ends. Germline loops: CDR1 LNHDA, CDR2 SQIVND (reference sequence). The CDR3 extends over 16 amino acids. The CDR3 loop reads CASSTNPAVGGDTQYF. The DNA of the CDR3 is TGTGCCAGTAGTACAAACCCCGCCGTTGGAGGGGATACGCAGTATTTT.

The rearrangement joins TRBV5-5 to TRBJ1-2, with D perhaps matching TRBD1 (6 bases). The CDR3 sequence is 18 residues long. Germline V CDR1 and CDR2: SGHKS, YYEKEE (reference sequence). Trimming cost V 4 bases and J 3 bases, with 25 bases left between them. This chain's CDR3 is CASSLTVRLGTFDYGYTF. The CDR3 coding sequence is TGTGCCAGCAGCCTGACGGTCCGGCTGGGGACATTCGACTATGGCTACACCTTC.

This clone appeared once. The gene calls are TRBV5-5 and TRBJ1-1; no reliable D call. Per the germline V gene, CDR1 is SGHKS and CDR2 is YYEKEE (reference sequence). This CDR3 region has 15 residues. V was shortened by 3 bases and J by 1 base, with 13 bases between the two germline ends. The CDR3: CASSSRDTRNTEAFF. The CDR3 nucleotides are TGTGCCAGCAGCTCCCGAGACACCCGGAACACTGAAGCTTTCTTT.

The V and J genes are TRBV2 and TRBJ2-6; no clear D. Between the trimmed V and J ends, which lost 2 bases and 2 bases, there was a span of 10 bases. The CDR3 runs to 16 residues. Germline V gene sequence: CDR1 SNHLY, CDR2 FYNNEI. CDR3 nucleotides: TGTGCCAGCAGTGAAATAGGTCTAGCTGGGGCCAACGTCCTGACTTTC. Translating gives CASSEIGLAGANVLTF. The full variable domain, completed using reference TRBV2 and TRBJ2-6, is EPEVTQTPSHQVTQMGQEVILRCVPISNHLYFYWYRQILGQKVEFLVSFYNNEISEKSEIFDDQFSVERPDGSNFTLKIRSTKLEDSAMYFCASSEIGLAGANVLTFGAGSRLTVL.

This clone showed up just once. The chain uses TRBV5-5 and TRBJ1-5, with D maybe TRBD1 (6 bases). The germline gives CDR1 SGHKS, CDR2 YYEKEE (reference sequence). The length of the CDR3 is 13 residues. The ends were cut back, 10 bases at V and 4 bases at J, with 15 bases in the middle. CDR3 residues: CASGTLLNQPQHF. DNA for the CDR3: TGTGCCTCCGGGACACTTCTTAATCAGCCCCAGCATTTT.

CDR3: CAWRSRQGASPLHF. CDR3 bases: TGTGCCTGGAGGTCCCGACAGGGGGCTTCACCCCTCCACTTT. The V call is TRBV30, the J call TRBJ1-6, with TRBD1 identical over 10 bases. With 3 bases clipped from V and 9 bases from J, the junction kept 5 bases outside the gene matches. Germline V gene lookup returns CDR1 GTSNPN and CDR2 SVGIG (reference sequence). CDR3 length: 14 amino acids.